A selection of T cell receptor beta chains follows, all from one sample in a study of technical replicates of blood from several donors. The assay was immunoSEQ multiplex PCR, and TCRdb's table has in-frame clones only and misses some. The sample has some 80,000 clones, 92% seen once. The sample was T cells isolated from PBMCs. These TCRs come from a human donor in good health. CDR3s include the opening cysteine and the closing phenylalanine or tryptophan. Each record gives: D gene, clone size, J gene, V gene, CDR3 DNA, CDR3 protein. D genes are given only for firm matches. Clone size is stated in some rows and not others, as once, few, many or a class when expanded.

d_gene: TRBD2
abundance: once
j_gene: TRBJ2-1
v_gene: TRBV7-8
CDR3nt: TGTGCCAGCAGCTTAAACCGACTAGCGGAACTCAATGAGCAGTTCTTC
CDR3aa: CASSLNRLAELNEQFF

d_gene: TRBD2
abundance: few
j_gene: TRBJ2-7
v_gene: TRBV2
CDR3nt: TGTGCCAGCACCGGAAAGCGGGAGGCCCTACCTTGGACCTACGAGCAGTACTTC
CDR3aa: CASTGKREALPWTYEQYF

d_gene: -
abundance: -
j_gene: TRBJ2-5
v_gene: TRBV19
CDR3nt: TGTGCCAGTAGTTCCCGGGACATTCAAGAGACCCAGTACTTC
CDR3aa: CASSSRDIQETQYF

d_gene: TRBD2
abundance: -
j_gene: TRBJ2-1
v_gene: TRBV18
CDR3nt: TGTGCCAGCTCACCGGGACTAGCGGGAGTGGGTAATGAGCAGTTCTTC
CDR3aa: CASSPGLAGVGNEQFF

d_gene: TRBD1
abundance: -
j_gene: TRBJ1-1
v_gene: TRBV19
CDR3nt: TGTGCCAGTAGCGGACAGGGACTTTACACTGAAGCTTTCTTT
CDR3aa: CASSGQGLYTEAFF

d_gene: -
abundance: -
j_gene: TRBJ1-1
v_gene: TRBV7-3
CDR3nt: TGTGCCAGCAGCTTAAAACCCCGACAGCCCCTGGGCACTGAAGCTTTCTTT
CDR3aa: CASSLKPRQPLGTEAFF

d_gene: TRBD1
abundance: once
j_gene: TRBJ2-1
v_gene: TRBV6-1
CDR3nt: TGTGCCAGCAGTAATAGGGGGCCCTCCTACAATGAGCAGTTCTTC
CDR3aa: CASSNRGPSYNEQFF

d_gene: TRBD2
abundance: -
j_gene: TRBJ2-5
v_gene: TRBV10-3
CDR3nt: TGTGCCATCAGTGAGTCAGCTAGCGGGGGGGCGGAGACCCAGTACTTC
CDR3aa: CAISESASGGAETQYF

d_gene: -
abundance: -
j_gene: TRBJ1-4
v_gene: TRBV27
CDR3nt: TGTGCCAGCAGTTTACGGGGGGGCGGCAGGGAAAAACTGTTTTTT
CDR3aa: CASSLRGGGREKLFF

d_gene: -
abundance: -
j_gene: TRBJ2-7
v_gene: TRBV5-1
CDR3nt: TGCGCCAGCAGCATGGAGACAGTCTCCTACGAGCAGTACTTC
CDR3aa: CASSMETVSYEQYF

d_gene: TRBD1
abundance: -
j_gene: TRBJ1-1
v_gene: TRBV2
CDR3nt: TGTGCCAGCAACGGACAGGGGGGGAACACTGAAGCTTTCTTT
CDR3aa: CASNGQGGNTEAFF

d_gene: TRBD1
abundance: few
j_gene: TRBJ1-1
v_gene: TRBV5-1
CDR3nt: TGCGCCAGCAGCTTGTCTGGACAGGGGACTGAAGCTTTCTTT
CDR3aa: CASSLSGQGTEAFF

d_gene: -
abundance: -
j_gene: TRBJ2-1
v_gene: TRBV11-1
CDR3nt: TGTGCCAGCAGCTTCGGTTACAATAGGCCGAGCGGTCCCTACAATGAGCAGTTCTTC
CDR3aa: CASSFGYNRPSGPYNEQFF

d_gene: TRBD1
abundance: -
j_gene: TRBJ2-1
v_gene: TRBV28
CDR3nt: TGTGCCAGCAGTTTATCAGGGGGCTTGAGCTCCTACAATGAGCAGTTCTTC
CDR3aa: CASSLSGGLSSYNEQFF

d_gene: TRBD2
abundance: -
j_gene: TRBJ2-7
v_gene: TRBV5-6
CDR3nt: TGTGCCAGCAGCTTGAGCGGGGGTGGGATCTACGAGCAGTACTTC
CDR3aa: CASSLSGGGIYEQYF

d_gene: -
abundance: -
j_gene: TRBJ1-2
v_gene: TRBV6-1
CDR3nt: TGTGCCAGCAGCCCATTGAGGGCGGATGACTATGGCTACACCTTC
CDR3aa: CASSPLRADDYGYTF

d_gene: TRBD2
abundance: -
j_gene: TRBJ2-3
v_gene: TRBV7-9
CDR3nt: TGTGCCAGCAGCTTACTCGGGCCTAGCGGGGGGACAGATACGCAGTATTTT
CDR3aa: CASSLLGPSGGTDTQYF

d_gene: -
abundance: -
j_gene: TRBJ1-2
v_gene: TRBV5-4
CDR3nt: TGTGCCAGCAGCTTGGTTGAATCTAGAGGTGGCTACACCTTC
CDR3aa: CASSLVESRGGYTF

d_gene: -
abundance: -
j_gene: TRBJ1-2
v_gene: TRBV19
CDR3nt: TGTGCCAGTAACTCGGGCTACAGGGCCGGCTACACCTTC
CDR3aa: CASNSGYRAGYTF

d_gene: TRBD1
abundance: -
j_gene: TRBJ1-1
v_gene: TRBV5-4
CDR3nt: TGTGCCAGCAGCCATACGGACAGGCCTAACACTGAAGCTTTCTTT
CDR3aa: CASSHTDRPNTEAFF

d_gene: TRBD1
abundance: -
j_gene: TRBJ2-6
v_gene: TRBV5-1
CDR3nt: TGCGCCAGCAGCTTTGTACAGGGGGACCTGACTTTC
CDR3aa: CASSFVQGDLTF

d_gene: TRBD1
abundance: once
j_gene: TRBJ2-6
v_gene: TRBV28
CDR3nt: TGTGCCAGCAGCCCCGACAGGGCTGGGGCCAACGTCCTGACTTTC
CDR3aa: CASSPDRAGANVLTF

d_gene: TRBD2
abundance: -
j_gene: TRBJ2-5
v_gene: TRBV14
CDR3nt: TGTGCCAGCAGCCTCGGACTAGCGGGAGGAGAGACCCAGTACTTC
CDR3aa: CASSLGLAGGETQYF

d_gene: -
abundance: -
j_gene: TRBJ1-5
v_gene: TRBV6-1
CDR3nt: TGTGCCAGCAGTGAAGGGTCAGCGGGGGGGAGCAATCAGCCCCAGCATTTT
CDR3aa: CASSEGSAGGSNQPQHF

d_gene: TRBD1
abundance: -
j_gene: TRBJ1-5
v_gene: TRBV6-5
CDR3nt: TGTGCCAGCAGAATCGACAGGGGAGAGGATCAGCCCCAGCATTTT
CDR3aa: CASRIDRGEDQPQHF

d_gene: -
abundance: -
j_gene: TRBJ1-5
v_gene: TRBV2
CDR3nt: TGTGCCAGCAGTCGGACAGTCAATCAGCCCCAGCATTTT
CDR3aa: CASSRTVNQPQHF

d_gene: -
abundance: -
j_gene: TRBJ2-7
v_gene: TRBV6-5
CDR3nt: TGTGCCAGCAGTATTGAGGGATCCTACGAGCAGTACTTC
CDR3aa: CASSIEGSYEQYF

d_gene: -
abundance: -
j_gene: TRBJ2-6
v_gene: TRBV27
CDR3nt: TGTGCCAGCAGTTCCCGACGAGGGAGCGTCCTCGTCTCTGGGGCCAACGTCCTGACTTTC
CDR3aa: CASSSRRGSVLVSGANVLTF

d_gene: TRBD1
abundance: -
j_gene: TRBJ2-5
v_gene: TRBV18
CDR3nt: TGTGCCAGCTCTCCGACAGGGATGGGCGCCGAGACCCAGTACTTC
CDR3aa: CASSPTGMGAETQYF

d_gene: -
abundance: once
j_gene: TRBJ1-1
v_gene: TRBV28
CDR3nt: TGTGCCAGCAGTTTATCTCGATCGGACAGAATGAGTTCGTACACTGAAGCTTTCTTT
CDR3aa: CASSLSRSDRMSSYTEAFF

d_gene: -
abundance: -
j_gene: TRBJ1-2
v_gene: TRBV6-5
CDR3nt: TGTGCCAGCAGTTACTCGGGCCAGAGCTATGGCTACACCTTC
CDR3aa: CASSYSGQSYGYTF

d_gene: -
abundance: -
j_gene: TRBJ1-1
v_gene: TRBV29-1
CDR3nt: TGCAGCGGACTTGTGAGGTTCGAGGCTTTCTTT
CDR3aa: CSGLVRFEAFF

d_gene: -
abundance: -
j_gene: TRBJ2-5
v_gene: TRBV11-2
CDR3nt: TGTGCCAGCAGGTTGTTGGCGGGCCGACAAGAGACCCAGTACTTC
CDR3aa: CASRLLAGRQETQYF

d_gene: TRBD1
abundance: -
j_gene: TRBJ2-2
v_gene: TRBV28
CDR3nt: TGTGCCAGCAGTCCTCGGACAGGGAAGGTCGGGGAGCTGTTTTTT
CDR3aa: CASSPRTGKVGELFF

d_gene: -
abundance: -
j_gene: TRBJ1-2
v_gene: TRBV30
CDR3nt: TGTGCCTGGAGCTCAGAGGGTGGCTACACCTTC
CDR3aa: CAWSSEGGYTF

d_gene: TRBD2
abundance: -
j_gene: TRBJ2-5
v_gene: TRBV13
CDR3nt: TGTGCCAGCAGCTCTACTAGCGGGGGGCAAATACGACAAGAGACCCAGTACTTC
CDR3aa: CASSSTSGGQIRQETQYF

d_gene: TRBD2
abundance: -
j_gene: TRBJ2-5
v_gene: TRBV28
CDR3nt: TGTGCCAGCAGTTTCTGGCTAGCGGGAGGAGAGACCCAGTACTTC
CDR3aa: CASSFWLAGGETQYF

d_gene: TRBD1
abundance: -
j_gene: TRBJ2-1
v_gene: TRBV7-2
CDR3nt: TGTGCCAGCAGCCTCAGGGGGTCTTACAATGAGCAGTTCTTC
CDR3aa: CASSLRGSYNEQFF

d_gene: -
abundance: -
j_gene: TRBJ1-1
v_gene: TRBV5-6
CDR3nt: TGTGCCAGCAGCTTGTTTGGAGTAAACACTGAAGCTTTCTTT
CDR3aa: CASSLFGVNTEAFF

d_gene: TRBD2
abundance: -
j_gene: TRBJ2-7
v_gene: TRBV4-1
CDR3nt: TGCGCCAGCAGCCAAGTGGGGAGTAATAGCGGGAGGGCCTACGAGCAGTACTTC
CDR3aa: CASSQVGSNSGRAYEQYF

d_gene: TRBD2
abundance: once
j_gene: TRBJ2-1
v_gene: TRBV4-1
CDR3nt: TGCGCCAGCAGCCCCCGACTAGCGGGGAACAATGAGCAGTTCTTC
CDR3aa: CASSPRLAGNNEQFF

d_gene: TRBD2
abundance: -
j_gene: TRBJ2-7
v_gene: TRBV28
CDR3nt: TGTGCCGGGGCTAGCGGGAGGGCTCGGGGCGAGCAGTACTTC
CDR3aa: CAGASGRARGEQYF

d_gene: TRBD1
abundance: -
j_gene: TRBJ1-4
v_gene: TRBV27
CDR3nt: TGTGCCAGCAGTTCGGGGACAGGTCGCTTCCAACTGTTTTTT
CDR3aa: CASSSGTGRFQLFF

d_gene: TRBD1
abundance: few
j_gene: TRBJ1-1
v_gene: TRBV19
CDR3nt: TGTGCCAGTAGTACTCAGGGGGCGGGCACTGAAGCTTTCTTT
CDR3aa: CASSTQGAGTEAFF

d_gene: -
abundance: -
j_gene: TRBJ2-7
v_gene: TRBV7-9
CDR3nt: TGTGCCAGCAGCTTAGTCCTAATGTCTAACGAGCAGTACTTC
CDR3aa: CASSLVLMSNEQYF

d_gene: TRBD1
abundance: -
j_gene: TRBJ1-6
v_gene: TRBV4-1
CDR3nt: TGCGCCAGCAGCCAAGGGACAGGGCCCTATAATTCACCCCTCCACTTT
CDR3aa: CASSQGTGPYNSPLHF